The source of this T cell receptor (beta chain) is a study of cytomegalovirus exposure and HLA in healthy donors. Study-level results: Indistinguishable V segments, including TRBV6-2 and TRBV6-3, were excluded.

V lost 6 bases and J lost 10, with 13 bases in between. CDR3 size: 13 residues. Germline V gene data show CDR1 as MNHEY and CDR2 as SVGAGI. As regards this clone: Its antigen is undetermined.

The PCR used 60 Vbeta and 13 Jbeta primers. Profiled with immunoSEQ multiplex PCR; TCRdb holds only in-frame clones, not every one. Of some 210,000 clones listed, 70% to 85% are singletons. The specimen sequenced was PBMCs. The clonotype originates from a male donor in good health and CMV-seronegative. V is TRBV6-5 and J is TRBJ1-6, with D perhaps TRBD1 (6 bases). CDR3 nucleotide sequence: TGTGCCAGCAGACTTAACAGGGAATCACCCCTCCACTTT. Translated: CASRLNRESPLHF.